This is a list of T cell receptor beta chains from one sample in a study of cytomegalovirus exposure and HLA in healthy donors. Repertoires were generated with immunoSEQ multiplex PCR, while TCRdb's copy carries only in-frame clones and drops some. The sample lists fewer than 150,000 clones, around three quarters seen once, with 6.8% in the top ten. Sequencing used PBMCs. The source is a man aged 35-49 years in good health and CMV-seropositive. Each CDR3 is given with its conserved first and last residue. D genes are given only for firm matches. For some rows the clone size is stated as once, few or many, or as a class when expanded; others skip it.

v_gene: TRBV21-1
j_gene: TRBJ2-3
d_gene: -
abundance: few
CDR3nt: TGTGCCAGCAGCACCGACCGGGACACCGGGACAGATACGCAGTATTTT
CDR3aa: CASSTDRDTGTDTQYF

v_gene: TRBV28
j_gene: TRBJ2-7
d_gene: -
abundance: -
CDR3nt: TGTGCCAGCAGCCTGACAGGAGGCCCCTACGAGCAGTACTTC
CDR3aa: CASSLTGGPYEQYF

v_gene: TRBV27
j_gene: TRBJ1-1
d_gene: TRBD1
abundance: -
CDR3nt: TGTGCCAGCAGGGACTTAGGGGGCTGGGACACTGAAGCTTTCTTT
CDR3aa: CASRDLGGWDTEAFF

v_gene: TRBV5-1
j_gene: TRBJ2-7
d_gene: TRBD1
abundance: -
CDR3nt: TGCGCCAGCAGCTATGCAGGGGGTTACGAGCAGTACTTC
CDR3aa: CASSYAGGYEQYF

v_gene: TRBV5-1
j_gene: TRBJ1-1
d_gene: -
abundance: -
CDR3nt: TGCGCCAGTACTTTACAGGGTAACCCCCGTGAAGCTTTCTTT
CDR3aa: CASTLQGNPREAFF

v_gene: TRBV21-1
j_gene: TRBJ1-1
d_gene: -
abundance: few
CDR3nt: TGTGCCAGCGGGGACCGGGACAGGGGGGCGTCCACTGAAGCTTTCTTT
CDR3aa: CASGDRDRGASTEAFF

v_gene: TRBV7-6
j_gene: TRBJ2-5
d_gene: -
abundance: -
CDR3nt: TGTGCCAGCAGCTTAGGGACTTACGAGGGCTCGGAGACCCAGTACTTC
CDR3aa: CASSLGTYEGSETQYF

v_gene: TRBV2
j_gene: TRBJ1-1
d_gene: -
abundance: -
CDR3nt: TGTGCCAGCAGTGATCAGGGGCCTGGCACTGAAGCTTTCTTT
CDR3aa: CASSDQGPGTEAFF

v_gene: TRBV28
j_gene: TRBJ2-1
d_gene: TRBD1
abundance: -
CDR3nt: TGTGCCAGCAGACAACAGGGGACCTTTGTCAATGAGCAGTTCTTC
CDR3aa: CASRQQGTFVNEQFF

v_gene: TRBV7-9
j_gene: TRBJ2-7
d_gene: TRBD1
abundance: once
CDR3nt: TGTGCCAGCAGCTTAGAAGGGACAGGTCACTCCTACGAGCAGTACTTC
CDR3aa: CASSLEGTGHSYEQYF

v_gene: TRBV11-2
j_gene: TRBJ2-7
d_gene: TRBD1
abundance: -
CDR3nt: TGTGCCAGCAGCCCCGGACAGGGTGCGGGGAACGAGCAGTACTTC
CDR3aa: CASSPGQGAGNEQYF

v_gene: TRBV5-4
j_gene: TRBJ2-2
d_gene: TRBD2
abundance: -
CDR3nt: TGTGCCAGCAGCCTAGGACTAGCGGGTCGCACCGGGGAGCTGTTTTTT
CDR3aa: CASSLGLAGRTGELFF

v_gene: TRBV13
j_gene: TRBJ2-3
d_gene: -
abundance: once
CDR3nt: TGTGCCAGCAGCTCGGTACTACCTACTCGCACAGATACGCAGTATTTT
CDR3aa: CASSSVLPTRTDTQYF

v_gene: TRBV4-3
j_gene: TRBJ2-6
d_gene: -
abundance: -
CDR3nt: TGCGCCAGCAGCCAAGGGGCGGGGAATGGGGCCAACGTCCTGACTTTC
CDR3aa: CASSQGAGNGANVLTF

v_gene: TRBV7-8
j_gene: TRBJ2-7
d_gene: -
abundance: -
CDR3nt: TGTGCCAGCAGCTTAGATGGGACATTCTCCGTCGAGCAGTACTTC
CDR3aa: CASSLDGTFSVEQYF

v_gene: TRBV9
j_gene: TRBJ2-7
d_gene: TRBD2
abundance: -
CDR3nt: TGTGCCAGCAGCGTAGAGCCCCACGGGCTAGCGGGAGTGCACGAGCAGTACTTC
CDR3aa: CASSVEPHGLAGVHEQYF

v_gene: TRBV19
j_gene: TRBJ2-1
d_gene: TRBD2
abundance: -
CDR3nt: TGTGCCAGTAGTGTCGGGACTAGCGGTAAAAACAATGAGCAGTTCTTC
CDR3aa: CASSVGTSGKNNEQFF